Shown below are 16 T cell receptor beta chains from a single sample sequenced in a study of T cell responses to AZD1222 COVID-19 vaccine. Measured with immunoSEQ multiplex PCR; TCRdb has only the in-frame clones, and not every one. Here the sample spans roughly 140,000 clones, around 88% being singletons. The sequencing here drew on peripheral blood, taken on day 0 of AZD1222 vaccination. Receptor source: an adult in good health.

This chain joins TRBV5-6 and TRBJ1-5, with unresolved D. Germline CDR1 is SGHDT and CDR2 is YYEEEE. The ends were cut back, 0 bases at V and 2 bases at J, with 12 bases in the middle. This CDR3 has 16 amino acids. CDR3: CASSLGLDGGNQPQHF. CDR3 DNA: TGTGCCAGCAGCTTGGGTCTCGACGGAGGCAATCAGCCCCAGCATTTT.

This clone was observed a single time. This chain links TRBV4-3 with TRBJ1-2; D may be TRBD1 (6 bases). Trimming removed 0 bases at V and 4 bases at J, with 9 bases between. This CDR3 region has 14 residues. CDR1 is LGHNA, CDR2 YSLEER, per germline. Here the CDR3 DNA reads TGCGCCAGCAGCCAAGAGGCCAGGGGCTATGGCTACACCTTC. Amino acids: CASSQEARGYGYTF.

The chain is built from TRBV19 and TRBJ1-4, with D unclear. V was trimmed by 8 bases and J by 0 bases, leaving 10 bases between them. There are 14 residues in the CDR3. CDR1 and CDR2 (germline): LNHDA, SQIVND (reference sequence). The CDR3 sequence: CASSEGSTNEKLFF. The CDR3 DNA follows: TGTGCCAGTTCCGAGGGATCAACTAATGAAAAACTGTTTTTT.

The chain recombines TRBV7-3 with TRBJ2-3; D not certain. V lost 1 base and J lost 2, with 4 bases in between. The CDR3 has 13 residues. Germline loops: CDR1 SGHTA, CDR2 FQGTGA. Written as DNA, the CDR3 is TGTGCCAGCAGCTTAATCCCCACAGATACGCAGTATTTT. This encodes CASSLIPTDTQYF.

This rearrangement joins TRBV27 to TRBJ1-5; possible D gene TRBD1, 6 bases. The CDR3 has 14 residues. CDR1 is MNHEY and CDR2 is SMNVEV in the germline V gene (reference sequence). Trimming cost V 3 bases and J 7 bases, with 13 bases left between them. In nucleotides, the CDR3 is TGTGCCAGCAGTTTCGAGGGGACAAACCAGCCCCAGCATTTT. Translation: CASSFEGTNQPQHF.

J is TRBJ2-5 and V is TRBV19, with D maybe TRBD2 (6 bases). Germline V CDR1 and CDR2: LNHDA, SQIVND (reference sequence). CDR3 size: 12 residues. Trimming removed 9 bases at V and 1 base at J, with 9 bases between. For the CDR3, the DNA is TGTGCCAGCCGGGACTTCCAAGAGACCCAGTACTTC. Translated: CASRDFQETQYF.

This clone was recorded once. The CDR3 nucleotides read TGTGCCAGCAGCTTGAGGGGGACAGCATCAGGGAGTAACTATGGCTACACCTTC. It yields the protein CASSLRGTASGSNYGYTF. The chain uses TRBV5-8 and TRBJ1-2, with 7 positions matching TRBD1. V lost 1 base and J lost 1; bases outside the gene matches: 13. The germline V gene has CDR1 SGHTS and CDR2 YDEGEE. The CDR3 extends over 18 amino acids.

The V gene is TRBV7-8, the J gene TRBJ1-1; 8 positions agree with TRBD1. The CDR3 covers 12 residues. Germline CDR1 and CDR2: SGHVS and FQNEAQ. With V trimmed by 5 bases and J by 5 bases, 1 base remained unmatched. CDR3 nucleotides: TGTGCCAGCAGCCGGACAGGGACTGAAGCTTTCTTT. Translated: CASSRTGTEAFF.

This chain connects TRBV7-2 to TRBJ2-7; 12 nucleotides line up with TRBD2. The CDR3 totals 16 residues. Germline trimming cut 0 bases from V and 2 bases from J; bases unmatched to any gene: 2. In germline, CDR1 is SGHTA, CDR2 FQGNSA. CDR3 nucleotides: TGTGCCAGCAGCTTAGCACTAGCGGGGGGCCCCTACGAGCAGTACTTC. This translates into CASSLALAGGPYEQYF.

In this sample, this clone is medium-sized. The V and J genes are TRBV6-2 or TRBV6-3 and TRBJ2-5; the D is unclear. This CDR3 has 13 residues. Trimming shortened V by 2 bases and J by 3 bases, and 7 bases separated the two germline ends. Germline V gene sequence: CDR1 MNHEY, CDR2 SVGEGT. The CDR3 loop is CASSYDEKETQYF. DNA for the CDR3: TGTGCCAGCAGTTACGACGAGAAAGAGACCCAGTACTTC.

The rearrangement joins TRBV13 to TRBJ1-1; D is unresolved. V was shortened by 0 bases and J by 3 bases, with 11 bases between the two germline ends. Germline CDR1 and CDR2: PRHDT and FYEKMQ (reference sequence). The CDR3 contains 15 residues. The CDR3 sequence: CASSLGGLADTEAFF. The CDR3 DNA reads as TGTGCCAGCAGCTTAGGGGGCTTGGCGGACACTGAAGCTTTCTTT.

Within the sample, this clone is medium-sized. This specimen includes other DNA sequences encoding the same CDR3. The chain carries TRBV4-2 and TRBJ2-7; 11 bases match TRBD2. This CDR3 contains 16 residues. Germline V gene lookup returns CDR1 LGHNA and CDR2 YNFKEQ. After removal of 0 bases from V and 0 bases from J, the junction contained 1 base not matched to a gene. The CDR3 coding sequence is TGTGCCAGCAGCCAAGATGGGACTAGCGGCTCCTACGAGCAGTACTTC. Its protein product is CASSQDGTSGSYEQYF.

The rearrangement uses TRBV6-5 and TRBJ1-6; tentative D call: TRBD1 (6 bases). V shed 6 bases and J shed 7 bases, with 13 bases lying between them. The CDR3 contains 14 residues. Germline lookup yields CDR1 MNHEY and CDR2 SVGAGI. Here the CDR3 reads CASRLNRDNSPLHF. Here the CDR3 DNA reads TGTGCCAGCAGACTAAACAGGGACAATTCACCCCTCCACTTT.

This CDR3 is CAWTAGVMAPTEAFF. CDR3 nucleotide sequence: TGTGCCTGGACCGCCGGGGTCATGGCCCCCACTGAAGCTTTCTTT. The genes are TRBV30 and TRBJ1-1; D gene uncertain. CDR3 size: 15 residues. Germline assignment: CDR1 GTSNPN and CDR2 SVGIG (reference sequence). Trimming removed 4 bases at V and 4 bases at J, with 19 bases between.

This CDR3 reads CASSARGYGYTF. The CDR3 coding sequence is TGTGCCAGCAGCGCCAGGGGGTATGGCTACACCTTC. The gene calls are TRBV9 and TRBJ1-2; 7 bases match TRBD1. The junction had 1 base not matched to a gene; V was cut back by 3 bases and J by 5 bases. CDR1 and CDR2 from the germline V gene are SGDLS and YYNGEE. The CDR3 has 12 residues. Drawing the rest from reference TRBV9 and TRBJ1-2, the complete variable domain is DSGVTQTPKHLITATGQRVTLRCSPRSGDLSVYWYQQSLDQGLQFLIQYYNGEERAKGNILERFSAQQFPDLHSELNLSSLELGDSALYFCASSARGYGYTFGSGTRLTVV.

This chain joins TRBV7-9 and TRBJ2-1; D is unresolved. Per germline, CDR1 SEHNR and CDR2 FQNEAQ (reference sequence). The CDR3 is 15 amino acids. Between the trimmed V and J ends, which lost 3 bases and 8 bases, there was a span of 17 bases. CDR3 amino acids: CASSLADSRRDEQFF. The CDR3 DNA reads TGTGCCAGCAGCTTGGCTGACTCGCGAAGGGATGAGCAGTTCTTC.